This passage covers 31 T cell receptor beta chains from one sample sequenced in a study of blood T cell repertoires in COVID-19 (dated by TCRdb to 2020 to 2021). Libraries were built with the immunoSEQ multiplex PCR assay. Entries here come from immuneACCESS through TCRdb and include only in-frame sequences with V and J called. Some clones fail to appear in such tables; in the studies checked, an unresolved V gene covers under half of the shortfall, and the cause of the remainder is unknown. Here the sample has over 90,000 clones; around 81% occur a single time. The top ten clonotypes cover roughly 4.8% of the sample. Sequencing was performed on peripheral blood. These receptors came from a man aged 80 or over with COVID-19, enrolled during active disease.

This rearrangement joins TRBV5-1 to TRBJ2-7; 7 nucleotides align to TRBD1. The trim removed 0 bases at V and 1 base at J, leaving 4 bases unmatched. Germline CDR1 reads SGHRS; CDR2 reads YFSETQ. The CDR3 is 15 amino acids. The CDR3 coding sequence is TGCGCCAGCAGCTTGGATGGGACAGCATCCTACGAGCAGTACTTC. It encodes CASSLDGTASYEQYF.

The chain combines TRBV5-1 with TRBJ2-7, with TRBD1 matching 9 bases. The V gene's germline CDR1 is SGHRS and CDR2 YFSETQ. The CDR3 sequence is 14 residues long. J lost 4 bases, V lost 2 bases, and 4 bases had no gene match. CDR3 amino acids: CASSLQGAKYEQYF. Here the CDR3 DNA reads TGCGCCAGCAGCTTACAGGGGGCAAAATACGAGCAGTACTTC.

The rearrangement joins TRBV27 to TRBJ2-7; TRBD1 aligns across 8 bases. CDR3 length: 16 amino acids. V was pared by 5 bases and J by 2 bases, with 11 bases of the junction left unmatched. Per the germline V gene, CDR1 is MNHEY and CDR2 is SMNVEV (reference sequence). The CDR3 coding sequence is TGTGCCAGCAGTCCTCTGACAGGGGTACTAACCTACGAGCAGTACTTC. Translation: CASSPLTGVLTYEQYF.

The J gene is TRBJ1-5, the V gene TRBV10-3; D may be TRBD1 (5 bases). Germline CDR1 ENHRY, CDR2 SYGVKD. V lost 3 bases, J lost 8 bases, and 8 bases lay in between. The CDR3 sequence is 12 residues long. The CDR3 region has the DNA TGTGCCATCAGTGACGGGGGAAAGCCCCAGCATTTT. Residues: CAISDGGKPQHF.

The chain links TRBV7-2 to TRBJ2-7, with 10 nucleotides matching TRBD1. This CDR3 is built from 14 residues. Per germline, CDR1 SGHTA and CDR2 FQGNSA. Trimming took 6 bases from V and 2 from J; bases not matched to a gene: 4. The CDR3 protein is CASRSGQGAYEQYF. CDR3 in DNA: TGTGCCAGCAGATCTGGACAGGGGGCCTACGAGCAGTACTTC.

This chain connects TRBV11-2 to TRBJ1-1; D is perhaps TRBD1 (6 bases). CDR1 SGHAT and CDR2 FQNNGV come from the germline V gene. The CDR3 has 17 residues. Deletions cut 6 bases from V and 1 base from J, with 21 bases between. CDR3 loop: CASSRLRGGWTNTEAFF. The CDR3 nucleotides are TGTGCCAGCAGTCGTTTGAGAGGGGGATGGACGAACACTGAAGCTTTCTTT.

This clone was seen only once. The CDR3 is CSGAGDSPFYEQYF. In DNA, the CDR3 is TGCAGCGGCGCAGGAGACAGCCCGTTTTACGAGCAGTACTTC. This sequence joins TRBV29-1 and TRBJ2-7; D is perhaps TRBD1 (5 bases). Germline V gives CDR1 SQVTM, CDR2 ANQGSEA. The germline V and J ends were trimmed by 7 bases and 4 bases, with 20 bases remaining between them. The CDR3 covers 14 residues.

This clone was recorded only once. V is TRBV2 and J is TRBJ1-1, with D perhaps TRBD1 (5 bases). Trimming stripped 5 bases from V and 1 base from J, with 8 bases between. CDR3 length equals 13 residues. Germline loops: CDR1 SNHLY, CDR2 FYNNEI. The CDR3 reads CASSWTKNTEAFF. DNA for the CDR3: TGTGCCAGCAGTTGGACAAAGAACACTGAAGCTTTCTTT.

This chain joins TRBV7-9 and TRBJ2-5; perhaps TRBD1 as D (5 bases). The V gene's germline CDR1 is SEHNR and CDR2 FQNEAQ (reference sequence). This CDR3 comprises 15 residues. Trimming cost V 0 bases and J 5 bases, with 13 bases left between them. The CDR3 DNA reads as TGTGCCAGCAGCTTAGCCCAGGGCGTTGAGGAGACCCAGTACTTC. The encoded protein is CASSLAQGVEETQYF. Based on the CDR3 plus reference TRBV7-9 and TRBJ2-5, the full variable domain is DTGVSQNPRHKITKRGQNVTFRCDPISEHNRLYWYRQTLGQGPEFLTYFQNEAQLEKSRLLSDRFSAERPKGSFSTLEIQRTEQGDSAMYLCASSLAQGVEETQYFGPGTRLLVL.

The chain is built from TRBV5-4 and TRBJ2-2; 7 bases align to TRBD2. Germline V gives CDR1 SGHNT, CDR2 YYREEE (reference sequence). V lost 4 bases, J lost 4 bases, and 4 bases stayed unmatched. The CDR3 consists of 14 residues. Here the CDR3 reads CASSPGRATGELFF. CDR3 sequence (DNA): TGTGCCAGCAGCCCAGGGAGGGCCACCGGGGAGCTGTTTTTT.

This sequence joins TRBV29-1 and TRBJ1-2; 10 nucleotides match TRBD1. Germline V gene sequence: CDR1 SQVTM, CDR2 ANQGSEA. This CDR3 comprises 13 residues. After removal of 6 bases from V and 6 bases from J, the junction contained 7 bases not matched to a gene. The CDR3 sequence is CSVGGTGANGYTF. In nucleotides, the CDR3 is TGCAGCGTGGGGGGGACAGGGGCGAATGGCTACACCTTC. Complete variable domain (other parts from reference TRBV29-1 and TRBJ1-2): SAVISQKPSRDICQRGTSLTIQCQVDSQVTMMFWYRQQPGQSLTLIATANQGSEATYESGFVIDKFPISRPNLTFSTLTVSNMSPEDSSIYLCSVGGTGANGYTFGSGTRLTVV.

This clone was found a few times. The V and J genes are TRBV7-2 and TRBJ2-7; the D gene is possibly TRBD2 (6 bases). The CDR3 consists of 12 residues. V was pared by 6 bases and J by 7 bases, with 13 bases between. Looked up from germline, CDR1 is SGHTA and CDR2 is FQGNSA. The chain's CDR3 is CASSPSAGEQYF. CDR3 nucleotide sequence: TGTGCCAGCAGTCCGTCGGCGGGGGAGCAGTACTTC. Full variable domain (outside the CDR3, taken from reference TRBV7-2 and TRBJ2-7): GAGVSQSPSNKVTEKGKDVELRCDPISGHTALYWYRQSLGQGLEFLIYFQGNSAPDKSGLPSDRFSAERTGGSVSTLTIQRTQQEDSAVYLCASSPSAGEQYFGPGTRLTVT.

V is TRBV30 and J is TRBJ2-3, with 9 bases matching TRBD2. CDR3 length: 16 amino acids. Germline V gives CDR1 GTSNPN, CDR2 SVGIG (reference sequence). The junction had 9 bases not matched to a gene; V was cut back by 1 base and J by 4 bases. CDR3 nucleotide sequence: TGTGCCTGGAGTGGCTGGGCGGGAGGGCGGCCAGATACGCAGTATTTT. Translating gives CAWSGWAGGRPDTQYF.

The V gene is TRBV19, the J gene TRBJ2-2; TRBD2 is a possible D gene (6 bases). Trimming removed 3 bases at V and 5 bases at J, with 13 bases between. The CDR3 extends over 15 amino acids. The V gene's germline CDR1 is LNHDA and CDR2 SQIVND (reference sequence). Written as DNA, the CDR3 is TGTGCCAGTAGTATGGGGCAGGGAGGTACCGGGGAGCTGTTTTTT. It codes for CASSMGQGGTGELFF.

Here the CDR3 reads CASSQDLTGGQPQHF. Written as DNA, the CDR3 is TGTGCCAGCAGCCAAGATCTGACAGGGGGTCAGCCCCAGCATTTT. The chain couples TRBV3-1 (or the pseudogene TRBV3-2) to TRBJ1-5; 9 bases fit TRBD1. The CDR3 covers 15 residues. The V gene's germline CDR1 is LGHDT and CDR2 YNNKEL (reference sequence). V trimming: 0 bases; J trimming: 6 bases; junction bases outside the gene matches: 3.

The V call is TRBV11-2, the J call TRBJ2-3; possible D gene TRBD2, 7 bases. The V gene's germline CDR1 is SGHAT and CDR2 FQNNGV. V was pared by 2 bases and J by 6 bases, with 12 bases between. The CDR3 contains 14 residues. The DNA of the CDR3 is TGTGCCAGCAGCTTACGGGGGGCCAGTGATACGCAGTATTTT. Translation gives CASSLRGASDTQYF.

CDR3 nucleotide sequence: TGTGCCAGCAGCTTAGCGACTAGCTCCTACGAGCAGTACTTC. Translating it yields CASSLATSSYEQYF. The chain is built from TRBV7-8 and TRBJ2-7; D perhaps matches TRBD2 (6 bases). The V end lost 0 bases, the J end lost 0 bases, and 6 bases lay between the germline ends. In germline, CDR1 is SGHVS, CDR2 FQNEAQ. There are 14 residues in the CDR3.

The CDR3 here is CASGQNTEAFF. The CDR3 DNA follows: TGTGCCAGTGGACAGAACACTGAAGCTTTCTTT. The V call is TRBV10-3, the J call TRBJ1-1; the D gene is possibly TRBD1 (5 bases). CDR1 and CDR2 from the germline V gene are ENHRY and SYGVKD. With 10 bases removed from V and 1 base from J, the gap between germline ends came to 7 bases. The CDR3 sequence is 11 residues long.

CDR3 protein: CASSYPGTGGEEAFF. Written as DNA, the CDR3 is TGTGCCAGCAGTTACCCCGGGACAGGGGGAGAGGAAGCTTTCTTT. The J gene is TRBJ1-1, the V gene TRBV6-2 or TRBV6-3; 11 nucleotides match TRBD1. The CDR3 consists of 15 residues. The V gene's germline CDR1 is MNHEY and CDR2 SVGEGT. V lost 2 bases and J lost 8; bases outside the gene matches: 7.

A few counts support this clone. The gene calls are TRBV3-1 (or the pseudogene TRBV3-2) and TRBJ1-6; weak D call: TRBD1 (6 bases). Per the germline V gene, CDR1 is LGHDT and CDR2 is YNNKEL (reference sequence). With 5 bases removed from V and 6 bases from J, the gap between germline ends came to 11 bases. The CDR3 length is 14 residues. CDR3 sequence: CASSNRAGNSPLHF. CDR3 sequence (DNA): TGTGCCAGCAGCAACAGGGCAGGTAATTCACCCCTCCACTTT.

CDR3 loop: CASSRFSGGGTDTQYF. In DNA, the CDR3 is TGTGCCAGCAGCCGTTTTAGCGGGGGCGGTACAGATACGCAGTATTTT. V and J are TRBV6-2 or TRBV6-3 and TRBJ2-3; 9 bases are shared with TRBD2. The germline V gene has CDR1 MNHEY and CDR2 SVGEGT. With V trimmed by 6 bases and J by 3 bases, 10 bases remained unmatched. CDR3 length: 16 residues.

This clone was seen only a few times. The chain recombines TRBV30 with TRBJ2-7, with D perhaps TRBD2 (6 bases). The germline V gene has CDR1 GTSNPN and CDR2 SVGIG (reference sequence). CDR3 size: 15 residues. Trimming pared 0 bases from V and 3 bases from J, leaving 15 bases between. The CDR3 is CAWSVSGGVIYEQYF. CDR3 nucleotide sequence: TGTGCCTGGAGTGTAAGCGGAGGGGTGATCTACGAGCAGTACTTC.

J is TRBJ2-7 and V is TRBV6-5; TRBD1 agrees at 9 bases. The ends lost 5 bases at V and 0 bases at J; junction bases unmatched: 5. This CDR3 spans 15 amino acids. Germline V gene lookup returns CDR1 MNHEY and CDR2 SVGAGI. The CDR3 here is CASSLPTGGSYEQYF. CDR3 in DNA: TGTGCCAGCAGTCTTCCGACAGGGGGCTCCTACGAGCAGTACTTC.

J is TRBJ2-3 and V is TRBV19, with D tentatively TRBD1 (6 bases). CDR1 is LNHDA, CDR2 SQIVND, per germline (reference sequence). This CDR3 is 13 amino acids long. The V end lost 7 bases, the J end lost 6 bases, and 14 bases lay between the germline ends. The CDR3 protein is CASINTGSDTQYF. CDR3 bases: TGTGCCAGTATTAATACAGGGTCGGATACGCAGTATTTT.

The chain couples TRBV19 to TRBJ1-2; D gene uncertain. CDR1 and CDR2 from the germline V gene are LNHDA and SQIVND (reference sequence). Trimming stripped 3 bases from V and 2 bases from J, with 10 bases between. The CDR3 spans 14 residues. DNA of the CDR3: TGTGCCAGTAGTATGTGGGCAGAGAACTATGGCTACACCTTC. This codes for CASSMWAENYGYTF.

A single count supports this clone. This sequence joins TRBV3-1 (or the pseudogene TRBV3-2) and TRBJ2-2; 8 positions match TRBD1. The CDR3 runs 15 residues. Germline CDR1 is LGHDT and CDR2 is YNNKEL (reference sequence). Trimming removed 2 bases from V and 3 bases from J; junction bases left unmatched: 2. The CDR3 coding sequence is TGTGCCAGCAGCCAAAGGACAGGGTACACCGGGGAGCTGTTTTTT. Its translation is CASSQRTGYTGELFF.

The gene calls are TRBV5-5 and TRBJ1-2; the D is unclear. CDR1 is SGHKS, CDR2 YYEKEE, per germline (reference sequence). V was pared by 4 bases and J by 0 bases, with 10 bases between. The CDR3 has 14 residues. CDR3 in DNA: TGTGCCAGCAGCCCTGACAATTCTAACTATGGCTACACCTTC. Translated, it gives CASSPDNSNYGYTF.

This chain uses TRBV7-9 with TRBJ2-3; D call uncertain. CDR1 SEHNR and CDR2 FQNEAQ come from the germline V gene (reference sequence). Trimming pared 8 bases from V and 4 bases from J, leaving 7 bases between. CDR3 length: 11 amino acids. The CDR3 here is CASRSADTQYF. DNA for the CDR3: TGTGCCAGCCGCTCCGCAGATACGCAGTATTTT.

The CDR3 is CASSESSAASGNTIYF. The CDR3 region has the DNA TGCGCCAGCAGTGAATCGTCCGCCGCGTCTGGAAACACCATATATTTT. The rearrangement uses TRBV10-2 and TRBJ1-3; D uncertain. The germline V and J ends were trimmed by 3 bases and 1 base, with 13 bases remaining between them. The CDR3 contains 16 residues. The germline gives CDR1 WSHSY, CDR2 SAAADI.

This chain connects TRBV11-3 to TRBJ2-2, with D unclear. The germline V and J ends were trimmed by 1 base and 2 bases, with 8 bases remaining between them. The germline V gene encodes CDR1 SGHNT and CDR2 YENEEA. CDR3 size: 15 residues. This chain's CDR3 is CASSLAQANTGELFF. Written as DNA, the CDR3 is TGTGCCAGCAGCTTAGCCCAGGCCAACACCGGGGAGCTGTTTTTT.

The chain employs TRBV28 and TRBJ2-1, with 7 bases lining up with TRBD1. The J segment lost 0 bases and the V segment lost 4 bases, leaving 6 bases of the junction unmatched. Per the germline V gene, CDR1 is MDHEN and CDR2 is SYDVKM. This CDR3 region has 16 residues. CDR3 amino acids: CASSSYRGFSYNEQFF. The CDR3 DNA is TGTGCCAGCAGTTCCTACAGGGGTTTCTCCTACAATGAGCAGTTCTTC.